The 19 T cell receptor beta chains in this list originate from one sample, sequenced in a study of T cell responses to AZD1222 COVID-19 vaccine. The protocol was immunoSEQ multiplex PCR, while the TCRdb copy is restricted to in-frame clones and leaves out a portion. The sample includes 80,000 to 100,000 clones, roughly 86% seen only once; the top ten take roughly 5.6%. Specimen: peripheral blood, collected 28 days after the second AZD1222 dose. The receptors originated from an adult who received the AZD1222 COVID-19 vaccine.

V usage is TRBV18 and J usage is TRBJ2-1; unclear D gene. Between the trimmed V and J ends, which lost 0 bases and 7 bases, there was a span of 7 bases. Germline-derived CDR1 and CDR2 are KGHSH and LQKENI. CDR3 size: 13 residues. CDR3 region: CASSPPNVNEQFF. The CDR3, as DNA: TGTGCCAGCTCACCACCGAACGTTAATGAGCAGTTCTTC.

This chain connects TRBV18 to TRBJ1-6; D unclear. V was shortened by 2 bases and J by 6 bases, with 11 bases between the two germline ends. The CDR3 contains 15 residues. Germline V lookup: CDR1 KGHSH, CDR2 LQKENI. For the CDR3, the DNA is TGTGCCAGCTCACCAGATGGGATCGGTAATTCACCCCTCCACTTT. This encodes CASSPDGIGNSPLHF.

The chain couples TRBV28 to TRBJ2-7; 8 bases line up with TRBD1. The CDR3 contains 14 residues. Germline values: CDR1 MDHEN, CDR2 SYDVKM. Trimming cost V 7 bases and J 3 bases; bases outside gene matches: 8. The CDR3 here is CASNLDGTGYEQYF. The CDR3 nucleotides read TGTGCCAGCAACCTGGATGGGACAGGCTACGAGCAGTACTTC.

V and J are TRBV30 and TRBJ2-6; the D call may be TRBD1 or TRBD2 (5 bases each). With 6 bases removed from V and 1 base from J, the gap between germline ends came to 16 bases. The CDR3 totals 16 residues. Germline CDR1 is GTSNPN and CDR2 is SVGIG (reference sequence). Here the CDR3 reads CACPERGFSGANVLTF. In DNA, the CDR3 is TGTGCCTGCCCTGAGAGGGGTTTTTCTGGGGCCAACGTCCTGACTTTC.

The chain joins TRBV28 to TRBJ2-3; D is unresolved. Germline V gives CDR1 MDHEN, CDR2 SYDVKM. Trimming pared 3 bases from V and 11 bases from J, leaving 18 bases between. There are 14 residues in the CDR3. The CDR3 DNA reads TGTGCCAGCAGTTTGACGGTCATCTGGCAAGGGCAGTATTTT. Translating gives CASSLTVIWQGQYF.

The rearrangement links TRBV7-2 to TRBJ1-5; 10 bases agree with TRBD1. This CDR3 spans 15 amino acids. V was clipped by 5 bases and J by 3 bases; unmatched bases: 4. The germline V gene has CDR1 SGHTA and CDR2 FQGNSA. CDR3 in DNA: TGTGCCAGCAGCGCGGGACAGGGGTACAATCAGCCCCAGCATTTT. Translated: CASSAGQGYNQPQHF.

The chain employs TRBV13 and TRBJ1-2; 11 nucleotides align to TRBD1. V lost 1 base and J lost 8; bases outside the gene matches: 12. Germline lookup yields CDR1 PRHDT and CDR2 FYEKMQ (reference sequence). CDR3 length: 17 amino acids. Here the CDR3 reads CASSLVMGDRGSGGYTF. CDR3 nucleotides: TGTGCCAGCAGCTTAGTAATGGGGGACAGGGGGTCTGGCGGCTACACCTTC.

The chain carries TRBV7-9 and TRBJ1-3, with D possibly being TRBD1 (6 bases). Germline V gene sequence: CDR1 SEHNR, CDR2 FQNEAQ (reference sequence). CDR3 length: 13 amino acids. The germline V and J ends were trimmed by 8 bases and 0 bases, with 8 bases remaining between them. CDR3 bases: TGTGCCAGCCAGGGGTTCTCTGGAAACACCATATATTTT. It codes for CASQGFSGNTIYF.

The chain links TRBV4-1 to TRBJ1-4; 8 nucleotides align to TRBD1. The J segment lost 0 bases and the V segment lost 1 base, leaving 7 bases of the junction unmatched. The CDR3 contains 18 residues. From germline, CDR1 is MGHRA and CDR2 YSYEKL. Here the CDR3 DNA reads TGCGCCAGCAGCCAAGCGACAGGGGTTGGTGCAACTAATGAAAAACTGTTTTTT. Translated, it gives CASSQATGVGATNEKLFF.

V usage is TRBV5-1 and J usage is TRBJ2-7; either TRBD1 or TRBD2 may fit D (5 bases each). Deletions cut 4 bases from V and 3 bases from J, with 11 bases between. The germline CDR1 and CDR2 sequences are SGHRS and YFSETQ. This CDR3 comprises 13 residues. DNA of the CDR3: TGCGCCAGCAGCAGGGACGGGGACTACGAGCAGTACTTC. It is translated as CASSRDGDYEQYF.

The CDR3 DNA sequence: TGTGCCATCAGTGAGGTCAGCGGGGGGGTCGGGACCCAGTACTTC. This translates into CAISEVSGGVGTQYF. This chain uses TRBV10-3 with TRBJ2-5; 10 bases are shared with TRBD2. J lost 7 bases, V lost 2 bases, and 7 bases had no gene match. The germline CDR1 and CDR2 sequences are ENHRY and SYGVKD. The CDR3 length is 15 residues.

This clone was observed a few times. The CDR3 loop reads CASRPGQYNYGYTF. CDR3 nucleotides: TGTGCCAGCAGACCCGGACAGTATAACTATGGCTACACCTTC. This rearrangement joins TRBV28 to TRBJ1-2; perhaps TRBD1 as D (6 bases). Trimming left V 6 bases short and J 1 base short, with 12 bases between. Germline V CDR1 and CDR2: MDHEN, SYDVKM. The CDR3 totals 14 residues.

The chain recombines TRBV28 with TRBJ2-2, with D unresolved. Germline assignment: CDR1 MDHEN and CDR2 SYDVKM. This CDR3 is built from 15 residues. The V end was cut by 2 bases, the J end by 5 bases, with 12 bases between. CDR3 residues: CASSLVLGGTGELFF. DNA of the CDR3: TGTGCCAGCAGTTTAGTTCTGGGTGGGACCGGGGAGCTGTTTTTT.

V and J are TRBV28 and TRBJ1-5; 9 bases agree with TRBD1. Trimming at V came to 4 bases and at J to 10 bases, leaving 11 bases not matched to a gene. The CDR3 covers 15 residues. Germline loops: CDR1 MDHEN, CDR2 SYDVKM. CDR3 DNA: TGTGCCAGCAGTTCCCCCGGGACAGGGAGGGGTCCCCAGCATTTT. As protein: CASSSPGTGRGPQHF.

The CDR3 DNA reads TGTGCCAGCAGCTTAGCGGCGACCCCCCCTAACTATGGCTACACCTTC. Its protein product is CASSLAATPPNYGYTF. The chain carries TRBV7-2 and TRBJ1-2; D gene ambiguous. With 0 bases removed from V and 0 bases from J, the gap between germline ends came to 11 bases. The CDR3 extends over 16 amino acids. The germline gives CDR1 SGHTA, CDR2 FQGNSA.

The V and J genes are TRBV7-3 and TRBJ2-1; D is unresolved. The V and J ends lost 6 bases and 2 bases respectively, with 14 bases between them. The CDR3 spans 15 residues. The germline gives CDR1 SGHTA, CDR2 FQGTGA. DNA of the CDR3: TGTGCCAGCAGTCCCAGAGTGGGGACCTACAATGAGCAGTTCTTC. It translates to CASSPRVGTYNEQFF.

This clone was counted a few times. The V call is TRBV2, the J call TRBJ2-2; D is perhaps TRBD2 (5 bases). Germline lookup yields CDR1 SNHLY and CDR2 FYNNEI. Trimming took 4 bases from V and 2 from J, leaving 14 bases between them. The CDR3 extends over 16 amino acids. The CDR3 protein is CASSARLRANTGELFF. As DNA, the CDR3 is TGTGCCAGCAGTGCCCGATTGCGGGCCAACACCGGGGAGCTGTTTTTT.

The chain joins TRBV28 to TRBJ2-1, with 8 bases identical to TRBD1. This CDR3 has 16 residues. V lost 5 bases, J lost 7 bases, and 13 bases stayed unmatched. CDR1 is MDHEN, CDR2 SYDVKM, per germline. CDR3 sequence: CASSPRTGRGTNEQFF. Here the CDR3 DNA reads TGTGCCAGCAGTCCTCGGACAGGGAGAGGGACTAATGAGCAGTTCTTC.

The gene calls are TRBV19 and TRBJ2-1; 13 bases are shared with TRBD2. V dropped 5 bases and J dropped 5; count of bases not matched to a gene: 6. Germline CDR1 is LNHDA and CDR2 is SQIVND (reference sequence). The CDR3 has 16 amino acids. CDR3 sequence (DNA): TGTGCCAGTAGTCCCCCGGGACTAGCGGGGCACAATGAGCAGTTCTTC. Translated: CASSPPGLAGHNEQFF.